This T cell receptor (beta chain) originates from a study of early stage breast cancer tumors. Study-level findings and limits: Tumors had roughly 2.5-fold higher T cell density and higher clonality than adjacent normal breast tissue.

On this clone: Its antigen is not identified.

This CDR3 is built from 15 residues. The germline gives CDR1 LNHDA, CDR2 SQIVND (reference sequence). Losses at the gene ends were 1 base for V and 7 bases for J; bases not matched to a gene: 4. Generated by immunoSEQ multiplex PCR, the TCRdb table keeps only in-frame clones and is missing some. Here the sample spans around 9,000 clones, 71% being singletons. The adjacent normal breast tissue was taken roughly 1.9-4.5 cm from the tumor. The rearrangement joins TRBV19 to TRBJ1-2; 12 nucleotides align to TRBD1. Sequencing was done on a sample of normal breast tissue next to the tumor. The TCR comes from a person aged 55 to 75 with breast cancer. This CDR3 reads CASSIVWDRGLGYTF. The CDR3 nucleotides are TGTGCCAGTAGTATAGTTTGGGACAGGGGGCTTGGCTACACCTTC.